This entry describes one T cell receptor beta chain. This CDR3 has 13 residues. Germline V gives CDR1 LNHDA, CDR2 SQIVND (reference sequence). The trim removed 5 bases at V and 2 bases at J, leaving 3 bases unmatched. As originally analysed: From reference gene primer amplification, estimates of nucleated cell counts were derived. TCRdb keeps only in-frame clones here, not all; method: immunoSEQ multiplex PCR. V, J and clone size derive from that table, while D and trimming were established from the DNA sequence. In the table there are fewer than 350,000 clones, 86% of which are singletons. The record originates from a study of blood T cell repertoires in COVID-19. For the study at large: Sample material is recorded as cDNA or gDNA derived from T cells, B-cell-depleted T cells, or PBMCs.

This receptor was obtained from a woman aged 30 to 39 who had recovered from COVID-19. The chain carries TRBV19 and TRBJ2-7, with TRBD2 identical over 7 bases. The sample taken for sequencing was peripheral blood. This CDR3 is CASSWGGTYEQYF. The CDR3 nucleotides read TGTGCCAGTAGTTGGGGAGGGACCTACGAGCAGTACTTC.